Reported below is one T cell receptor beta chain. TCRdb keeps only in-frame clones here, not all; method: immunoSEQ multiplex PCR. The data show 150,000 to 200,000 clones, over 95% seen once. The V end lost 4 bases, the J end lost 4 bases, and 12 bases lay between the germline ends. The CDR3 covers 14 residues. In germline, CDR1 is SGHDT, CDR2 YYEEEE. This specimen comes from a study of control samples from healthy donors and cancer patients. The sequenced sample was blood. This sequence joins TRBV5-6 and TRBJ2-1, with D maybe TRBD1 (6 bases). This TCR derives from a woman in her 30s in good health. CDR3 sequence (DNA): TGTGCCAGCAGCGAACAGGGCACGTACAATGAGCAGTTCTTC. Translation gives CASSEQGTYNEQFF.